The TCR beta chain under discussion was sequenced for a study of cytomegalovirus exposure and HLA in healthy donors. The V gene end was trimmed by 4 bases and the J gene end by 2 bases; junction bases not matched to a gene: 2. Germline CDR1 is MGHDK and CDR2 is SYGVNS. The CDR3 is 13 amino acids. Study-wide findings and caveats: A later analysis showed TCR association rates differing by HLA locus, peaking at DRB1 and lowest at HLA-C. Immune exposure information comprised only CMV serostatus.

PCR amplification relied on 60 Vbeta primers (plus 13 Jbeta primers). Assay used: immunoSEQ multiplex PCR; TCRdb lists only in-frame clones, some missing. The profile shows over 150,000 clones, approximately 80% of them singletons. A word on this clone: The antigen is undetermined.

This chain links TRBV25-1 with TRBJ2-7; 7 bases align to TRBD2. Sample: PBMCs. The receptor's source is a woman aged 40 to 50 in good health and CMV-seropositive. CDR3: CASSAGTTYEQYF. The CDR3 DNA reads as TGTGCCAGCAGTGCCGGGACTACCTACGAGCAGTACTTC.